Below are 27 T cell receptor beta chains sequenced from a single sample in a study of cytomegalovirus exposure and HLA in healthy donors. A multiplex PCR was run with 60 Vbeta primers and 13 Jbeta primers. Repertoires were generated with immunoSEQ multiplex PCR, while TCRdb's copy carries only in-frame clones and drops some. The table includes about 43,000 clones, around 56% detected once. Sequenced material: PBMCs. Source of these receptors: a man aged 60-69 years in good health and CMV-seronegative.

The chain employs TRBV5-1 and TRBJ2-7, with D possibly matching TRBD1 (6 bases). CDR3 length equals 14 residues. V lost 4 bases to trimming and J lost 0 bases, with 11 bases between them. Germline assignment: CDR1 SGHRS and CDR2 YFSETQ. The CDR3 protein is CASSDGTLSYEQYF. For the CDR3, the DNA is TGCGCCAGCAGCGACGGGACACTCTCCTACGAGCAGTACTTC.

In its sample, this clone was seen many times. CDR3 amino acids: CASSFDISSGRAGEQFF. Here the CDR3 DNA reads TGCGCCAGCAGCTTCGACATATCTAGCGGGAGGGCGGGTGAGCAGTTCTTC. The rearrangement uses TRBV5-1 and TRBJ2-1, with 12 bases fitting TRBD2. The CDR3 totals 17 residues. The ends lost 2 bases at V and 9 bases at J; junction bases unmatched: 12. Germline CDR1 SGHRS, CDR2 YFSETQ.

The J gene is TRBJ2-3, the V gene TRBV4-2; 12 bases fit TRBD2. The germline gives CDR1 LGHNA, CDR2 YNFKEQ. J gave up 2 bases and V 3 bases, and 6 bases lay outside the gene matches. The CDR3 extends over 17 amino acids. The chain's CDR3 is CASSHLAGGTDTDTQYF. The CDR3 coding sequence is TGTGCCAGCAGCCACCTAGCGGGGGGGACAGACACAGATACGCAGTATTTT.

This clone has a handful of counts. The chain couples TRBV2 to TRBJ1-5; TRBD1 agrees at 10 bases. V lost 8 bases, J lost 6 bases, and 10 bases stayed unmatched. The CDR3 runs 15 residues. Germline V gives CDR1 SNHLY, CDR2 FYNNEI. Written as DNA, the CDR3 is TGTGCCAGCTCTAGCGAGACAGGGGGCGGTCAGCCCCAGCATTTT. Amino acids: CASSSETGGGQPQHF.

The V and J genes are TRBV4-3 and TRBJ2-3, with 9 bases matching TRBD1. Germline V gene lookup returns CDR1 LGHNA and CDR2 YSLEER. The V gene end was trimmed by 3 bases and the J gene end by 13 bases; junction bases not matched to a gene: 8. The CDR3 loop spans 13 amino acids. This CDR3 is CASSHLGQGRKYF. The CDR3 DNA is TGCGCCAGCAGCCATTTGGGACAGGGCCGAAAGTATTTT.

The CDR3 bases are TGTGCCAGCAGTTCTGCGGTCTACGAGCAGTACTTC. Protein sequence: CASSSAVYEQYF. The chain has TRBV28 and TRBJ2-7; D uncertain. Trimming stripped 4 bases from V and 3 bases from J, with 7 bases between. The germline gives CDR1 MDHEN, CDR2 SYDVKM. The CDR3 contains 12 residues.

The chain recombines TRBV7-9 with TRBJ1-1, with a possible D match to TRBD1 (5 bases). Germline V CDR1 and CDR2: SEHNR, FQNEAQ (reference sequence). The CDR3 length is 13 residues. Trimming removed 5 bases from V and 6 bases from J, with 13 bases in between. The CDR3 nucleotides are TGTGCCAGCAGCCAATCCTGGGGCGCTGAAGCTTTCTTT. This gives the protein CASSQSWGAEAFF.

The chain employs TRBV19 and TRBJ2-5; no firm D call. The germline V gene encodes CDR1 LNHDA and CDR2 SQIVND (reference sequence). The ends were cut back, 7 bases at V and 1 base at J, with 13 bases in the middle. There are 14 residues in the CDR3. The CDR3 spells CASKRSPGQETQYF. The CDR3 nucleotides read TGTGCCAGTAAACGTAGCCCCGGCCAAGAGACCCAGTACTTC.

The chain employs TRBV7-2 and TRBJ2-3; D is unclear. CDR1 is SGHTA, CDR2 FQGNSA, per germline. Trimming stripped 6 bases from V and 4 bases from J, with 17 bases between. The CDR3 sequence is 15 residues long. CDR3 loop: CASRLSAFPADTQYF. The CDR3 bases are TGTGCCAGCAGACTCTCAGCGTTCCCCGCAGATACGCAGTATTTT.

V is TRBV7-7 and J is TRBJ2-3, with TRBD2 matching over 9 bases. The CDR3 runs to 17 residues. CDR1 is SSHAT, CDR2 FNYEAQ, per germline (reference sequence). The V and J ends lost 1 base and 4 bases, in that order; junction bases with no gene match: 9. DNA of the CDR3: TGTGCCAGCAGCTTAGGGGCTACGGCGGGAGGGGCAGATACGCAGTATTTT. Its translation is CASSLGATAGGADTQYF.

This clone has only a few counts. The chain couples TRBV6-1 to TRBJ2-5; 10 nucleotides line up with TRBD1. The germline gives CDR1 MNHNS, CDR2 SASEGT. Trimming took 6 bases from V and 4 from J; bases not matched to a gene: 5. The CDR3 runs 14 residues. The CDR3 DNA follows: TGTGCCAGCAGGCCGACAGGGGGCATAGAGACCCAGTACTTC. This codes for CASRPTGGIETQYF.

This clone came up a few times. CDR3 amino acids: CASTDYRFEAFF. The CDR3 DNA follows: TGTGCCAGCACCGATTACAGGTTTGAAGCTTTCTTT. J is TRBJ1-1 and V is TRBV5-5; D perhaps matches TRBD1 (5 bases). The length of the CDR3 is 12 residues. Trimming cost V 6 bases and J 7 bases, with 13 bases left between them. Germline V gene lookup returns CDR1 SGHKS and CDR2 YYEKEE (reference sequence).

The chain joins TRBV11-2 to TRBJ1-5; 7 bases are shared with TRBD1. The CDR3 runs to 15 residues. Germline CDR1 SGHAT, CDR2 FQNNGV. The V segment lost 1 base and the J segment 5 bases; nucleotides outside the gene matches: 5. As DNA, the CDR3 is TGTGCCAGCAGCTTAGGAGACAGGGCCCATCAGCCCCAGCATTTT. Its translation: CASSLGDRAHQPQHF.

The chain combines TRBV4-3 with TRBJ1-4; D might be TRBD1 (5 bases). The CDR3 sequence is 15 residues long. Germline V lookup: CDR1 LGHNA, CDR2 YSLEER. V was pared by 0 bases and J by 8 bases, with 13 bases between. CDR3 sequence (DNA): TGCGCCAGCAGCCAAGACGGCTCTAGGGGCGAAAAACTGTTTTTT. It specifies CASSQDGSRGEKLFF.

The chain links TRBV7-8 to TRBJ1-1; 12 nucleotides align to TRBD1. Per the germline V gene, CDR1 is SGHVS and CDR2 is FQNEAQ. Trimming took 6 bases from V and 2 from J; bases not matched to a gene: 7. This CDR3 contains 16 residues. The CDR3 DNA follows: TGTGCCAGCAGTTCCCGGGACAGGGGGCTCAACACTGAAGCTTTCTTT. This encodes CASSSRDRGLNTEAFF.

CDR3 coding DNA: TGTGCCAGCAGCCCGCAGGGTCTTTCGTACGAGCAGTACTTC. As protein: CASSPQGLSYEQYF. The rearrangement joins TRBV7-7 to TRBJ2-5; D is possibly TRBD1 (5 bases). Judging by the DNA end, TRBJ2-7 fits better; the J call may be wrong. Germline lookup yields CDR1 SSHAT and CDR2 FNYEAQ (reference sequence). The CDR3 extends over 14 amino acids.

The chain has TRBV6-1 and TRBJ1-2; D is unclear. Trimming left V 6 bases short and J 6 bases short, with 20 bases between. The CDR3 is 15 amino acids. The germline V gene has CDR1 MNHNS and CDR2 SASEGT. The CDR3 nucleotides are TGTGCCAGCAGCCCAGTCGGTCCGGGATCGAATGGCTACACCTTC. Translation gives CASSPVGPGSNGYTF.

The chain carries TRBV6-4 and TRBJ1-1, with D uncertain. The CDR3 length is 13 residues. With 2 bases removed from V and 1 base from J, the gap between germline ends came to 5 bases. CDR1 is MRHNA, CDR2 SNTAGT, per germline. This CDR3 is CASSDGRNTEAFF. The CDR3 DNA sequence: TGTGCCAGCAGTGACGGGCGGAACACTGAAGCTTTCTTT.

The chain links TRBV7-9 to TRBJ1-1; D might be TRBD1 (6 bases). The CDR3 is 13 amino acids. Germline CDR1 and CDR2: SEHNR and FQNEAQ (reference sequence). V was shortened by 3 bases and J by 2 bases, with 7 bases between the two germline ends. CDR3 amino acids: CASSLGANTEAFF. The CDR3 region has the DNA TGTGCCAGCAGCTTGGGGGCAAACACTGAAGCTTTCTTT.

CDR3 protein: CASSLGGQINEQFF. CDR3 coding DNA: TGTGCCAGCAGCTTAGGCGGACAGATCAATGAGCAGTTCTTC. This rearrangement joins TRBV11-3 to TRBJ2-1, with D possibly being TRBD1 (6 bases). The germline V gene encodes CDR1 SGHNT and CDR2 YENEEA. The germline V and J ends were trimmed by 1 base and 6 bases, with 10 bases remaining between them. The CDR3 is made up of 14 amino acids.

V and J are TRBV4-2 and TRBJ2-1; 7 nucleotides match TRBD2. V shed 0 bases, J shed 4 bases, and the junction held 3 bases outside the gene matches. The CDR3 runs 15 residues. Germline V lookup: CDR1 LGHNA, CDR2 YNFKEQ. The CDR3 region has the DNA TGTGCCAGCAGCCAAGATACGGGGGGTTACAATGAGCAGTTCTTC. It encodes CASSQDTGGYNEQFF.

The chain combines TRBV19 with TRBJ2-5, with 7 bases fitting TRBD1. Germline V lookup: CDR1 LNHDA, CDR2 SQIVND (reference sequence). The CDR3 has 14 amino acids. V was clipped by 8 bases and J by 4 bases; unmatched bases: 10. Here the CDR3 DNA reads TGTGCCAGTCCCCCGCCGACAGGGCCAGAGACCCAGTACTTC. This gives the protein CASPPPTGPETQYF. The full variable domain, in which reference TRBV19 and TRBJ2-5 provide the parts outside the CDR3, is DGGITQSPKYLFRKEGQNVTLSCEQNLNHDAMYWYRQDPGQGLRLIYYSQIVNDFQKGDIAEGYSVSREKKESFPLTVTSAQKNPTAFYLCASPPPTGPETQYFGPGTRLLVL.

This chain connects TRBV25-1 to TRBJ2-1; D is unresolved. The germline V gene encodes CDR1 MGHDK and CDR2 SYGVNS. CDR3 length: 15 amino acids. Trimming took off 3 bases at V and 1 base at J, with 10 bases between the two ends. The CDR3 bases are TGTGCCAGCAGTGAGGGCTGGGCGTCCTACAATGAGCAGTTCTTC. It is translated as CASSEGWASYNEQFF.

The chain has TRBV4-2 and TRBJ2-5; TRBD2 aligns across 11 bases. This CDR3 is built from 19 residues. Germline assignment: CDR1 LGHNA and CDR2 YNFKEQ. V gave up 4 bases and J gave up 5 bases; unmatched junction bases: 18. The CDR3 is CASSRLREGGSGRAETQYF. The CDR3, as DNA: TGTGCCAGCAGCCGGCTTCGGGAGGGTGGTAGCGGGAGGGCGGAGACCCAGTACTTC.

The rearrangement uses TRBV7-8 and TRBJ2-5, with TRBD2 matching 9 bases. Losses at the gene ends were 5 bases for V and 0 bases for J; bases not matched to a gene: 4. CDR1 is SGHVS and CDR2 is FQNEAQ in the germline V gene. The CDR3 spans 15 residues. The CDR3 is CASSTLAGYQETQYF. DNA for the CDR3: TGTGCCAGCAGCACTCTAGCGGGGTACCAAGAGACCCAGTACTTC. Full variable domain (missing parts from reference TRBV7-8 and TRBJ2-5): GAGVSQSPRYKVAKRGQDVALRCDPISGHVSLFWYQQALGQGPEFLTYFQNEAQLDKSGLPSDRFFAERPEGSVSTLKIQRTQQEDSAVYLCASSTLAGYQETQYFGPGTRLLVL.

This chain's CDR3 is CAIPRESSTDTQYF. As DNA, the CDR3 is TGTGCCATCCCAAGGGAGTCTAGCACAGATACGCAGTATTTT. The rearrangement links TRBV6-1 to TRBJ2-3, with a possible D match to TRBD2 (5 bases). The germline CDR1 and CDR2 sequences are MNHNS and SASEGT. Trimming shortened V by 10 bases and J by 0 bases, and 14 bases separated the two germline ends. The CDR3 runs to 14 residues.

The chain employs TRBV4-2 and TRBJ1-2; 9 bases align to TRBD1. There are 17 residues in the CDR3. V was pared by 0 bases and J by 8 bases, with 13 bases of the junction left unmatched. CDR1 LGHNA and CDR2 YNFKEQ come from the germline V gene. The CDR3 sequence is CASSQDAPDRGIRGYTF. For the CDR3, the DNA is TGTGCCAGCAGCCAAGATGCTCCGGACAGGGGAATAAGGGGCTACACCTTC.